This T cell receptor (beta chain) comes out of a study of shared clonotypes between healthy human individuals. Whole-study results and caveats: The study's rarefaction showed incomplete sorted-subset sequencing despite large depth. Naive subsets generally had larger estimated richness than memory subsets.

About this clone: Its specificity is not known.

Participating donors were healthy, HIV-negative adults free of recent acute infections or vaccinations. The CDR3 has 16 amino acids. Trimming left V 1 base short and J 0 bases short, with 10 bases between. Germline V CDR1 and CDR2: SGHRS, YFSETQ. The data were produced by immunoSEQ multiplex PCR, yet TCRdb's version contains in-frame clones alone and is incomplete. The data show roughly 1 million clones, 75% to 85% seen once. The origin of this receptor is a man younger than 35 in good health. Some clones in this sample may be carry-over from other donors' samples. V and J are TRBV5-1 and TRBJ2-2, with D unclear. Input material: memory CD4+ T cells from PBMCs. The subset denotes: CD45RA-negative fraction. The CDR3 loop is CASSLFRPANTGELFF. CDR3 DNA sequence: TGCGCCAGCAGCTTGTTTCGCCCGGCGAACACCGGGGAGCTGTTTTTT.